This entry lists 29 T cell receptor beta chains sequenced from one sample in a study of cytomegalovirus exposure and HLA in healthy donors. With 60 Vbeta and 13 Jbeta primers, the PCR was carried out. Sequenced by immunoSEQ multiplex PCR; TCRdb stores in-frame clones only, minus some. The sample consists of roughly 140,000 clones, about 80% of them appearing once. The sequenced sample consisted of PBMCs. The receptors shown here come from a man aged 35 to 55 in good health and CMV-seronegative.

The CDR3 region has the DNA TGCGCCAGCAGCTTGGACCCCCCGGACACTGAAGCTTTCTTT. Protein product: CASSLDPPDTEAFF. This chain connects TRBV5-1 to TRBJ1-1; no definite D call. CDR1 and CDR2 from the germline V gene are SGHRS and YFSETQ. Trimming took 0 bases from V and 3 from J, leaving 9 bases between them. CDR3 length: 14 amino acids.

The chain links TRBV9 to TRBJ1-2; the D gene is possibly TRBD1 (5 bases). This CDR3 is built from 15 residues. Per the germline V gene, CDR1 is SGDLS and CDR2 is YYNGEE. Trimming removed 0 bases from V and 4 bases from J, with 13 bases in between. The CDR3 DNA sequence: TGTGCCAGCAGCGTAGCTCCAGGGTATAGCTATGGCTACACCTTC. This codes for CASSVAPGYSYGYTF.

This chain joins TRBV7-8 and TRBJ1-6; possible D gene TRBD1, 6 bases. V shed 2 bases and J shed 0 bases, with 11 bases lying between them. This CDR3 has 17 residues. Per germline, CDR1 SGHVS and CDR2 FQNEAQ. DNA of the CDR3: TGTGCCAGCAGCTTACCCACAGGGAGCTCCTATAATTCACCCCTCCACTTT. Protein: CASSLPTGSSYNSPLHF.

Notes on this clone: At one boundary the junction diverges from the germline segment, which might be a read error. The same CDR3 arises from other DNA sequences in this sample as well. The chain has TRBV6-1 and TRBJ2-7, with TRBD2 identical over 8 bases. The CDR3 contains 16 residues. CDR1 and CDR2 (germline): MNHNS, SASEGT. The CDR3 DNA sequence: TGTGCCAGCAGTGAGGAGACTAGCGCGAGCTCCTATGAGCAGTACTTC. Translated: CASSEETSASSYEQYF.

This chain links TRBV5-4 with TRBJ2-3; 12 bases fit TRBD2. This CDR3 comprises 17 residues. V lost 5 bases and J lost 0; bases outside the gene matches: 7. CDR1 SGHNT and CDR2 YYREEE come from the germline V gene (reference sequence). In DNA, the CDR3 is TGTGCCAGCAGGTCCGGGACTAGCGGGCATAGCACAGATACGCAGTATTTT. Its protein product is CASRSGTSGHSTDTQYF.

The V call is TRBV10-1, the J call TRBJ2-7; TRBD2 is a possible D gene (5 bases). Looked up from germline, CDR1 is WNHNN and CDR2 is SYGVQD (reference sequence). CDR3 length: 15 amino acids. The V end lost 2 bases, the J end lost 2 bases, and 13 bases lay between the germline ends. The CDR3 spells CASSEESDGTYEQYF. In nucleotides, the CDR3 is TGCGCCAGCAGTGAGGAGTCGGACGGGACCTACGAGCAGTACTTC.

This sequence joins TRBV7-2 and TRBJ1-6; TRBD1 matches 7 bases. The CDR3 covers 15 residues. With 6 bases clipped from V and 7 bases from J, the junction kept 9 bases outside the gene matches. Germline V CDR1 and CDR2: SGHTA, FQGNSA. As DNA, the CDR3 is TGTGCCAGCAGTTCCAACAGGGGCGGAAATTCACCCCTCCACTTT. This sequence encodes CASSSNRGGNSPLHF.

V and J are TRBV2 and TRBJ1-1, with D perhaps matching TRBD1 (5 bases). Germline V gene lookup returns CDR1 SNHLY and CDR2 FYNNEI. V lost 3 bases and J lost 7, with 12 bases in between. This CDR3 has 13 residues. The CDR3 loop is CASSDQGRGEAFF. CDR3 bases: TGTGCCAGCAGTGATCAGGGTAGGGGTGAAGCTTTCTTT.

This clone showed up just once. The genes are TRBV6-6 and TRBJ2-3, with 7 bases identical to TRBD2. The J segment lost 5 bases and the V segment lost 7 bases, leaving 9 bases of the junction unmatched. Germline V lookup: CDR1 MNHNY, CDR2 SVGAGI (reference sequence). This CDR3 spans 14 amino acids. The CDR3 region has the DNA TGTGCCAGCACCATAGTGGGAGGGGAAGATACGCAGTATTTT. This translates into CASTIVGGEDTQYF.

This clone was observed a single time. This sequence joins TRBV5-6 and TRBJ2-5; TRBD2 aligns across 11 bases. V was clipped by 0 bases and J by 0 bases; unmatched bases: 4. Germline values: CDR1 SGHDT, CDR2 YYEEEE. CDR3 length equals 17 residues. The CDR3 here is CASSLGLAGTYQETQYF. The CDR3 bases are TGTGCCAGCAGCTTGGGACTAGCGGGGACATACCAAGAGACCCAGTACTTC.

This clone occurred once. This chain uses TRBV15 with TRBJ1-4; D is ambiguous. V was shortened by 1 base and J by 8 bases, with 11 bases between the two germline ends. Germline V CDR1 and CDR2: LNHNV, YYDKDF (reference sequence). CDR3 size: 14 residues. DNA for the CDR3: TGTGCCACCAGCAGAGCCTCTCGGGGAGAAAAACTGTTTTTT. Translation gives CATSRASRGEKLFF.

The chain carries TRBV11-2 and TRBJ1-1, with 12 bases that match TRBD1. The length of the CDR3 is 16 residues. CDR1 and CDR2 from the germline V gene are SGHAT and FQNNGV. V gave up 5 bases and J gave up 3 bases; unmatched junction bases: 7. The CDR3 reads CASSLRDRGRDTEAFF. CDR3 bases: TGTGCCAGCAGCCTCAGGGACAGGGGGCGCGACACTGAAGCTTTCTTT.

The chain has TRBV27 and TRBJ1-2; TRBD1 aligns across 8 bases. The germline CDR1 and CDR2 sequences are MNHEY and SMNVEV (reference sequence). CDR3 length: 16 amino acids. V was pared by 3 bases and J by 0 bases, with 6 bases of the junction left unmatched. CDR3 in amino acids: CASSFRTGLANYGYTF. The CDR3, as DNA: TGTGCCAGCAGTTTCCGGACAGGGTTAGCTAACTATGGCTACACCTTC.

This clone was picked up a small number of times. The chain carries TRBV7-2 and TRBJ2-2; D gene unclear. The CDR3 runs 14 residues. Germline V gene sequence: CDR1 SGHTA, CDR2 FQGNSA. The ends were cut back, 1 base at V and 7 bases at J, with 10 bases in the middle. The CDR3 region has the DNA TGTGCCAGCAGCTTAGTTGAGGTGGTCGGGGAGCTGTTTTTT. It specifies CASSLVEVVGELFF.

The gene calls are TRBV2 and TRBJ1-1; tentatively, D is TRBD1 (6 bases). Germline V lookup: CDR1 SNHLY, CDR2 FYNNEI. The CDR3 spans 16 residues. Deletions cut 2 bases from V and 1 base from J, with 14 bases between. CDR3 loop: CASSESGVGANTEAFF. The CDR3, as DNA: TGTGCCAGCAGTGAAAGTGGGGTGGGGGCGAACACTGAAGCTTTCTTT.

The chain couples TRBV14 to TRBJ2-1; D not resolved. V dropped 4 bases and J dropped 2 bases, with 15 bases sitting between them. Germline V CDR1 and CDR2: SGHDN, FVKESK. The CDR3 is 16 amino acids. The CDR3 DNA reads TGTGCCAGCAGCCCCAGCCGACTCCTAGCCTACAATGAGCAGTTCTTC. It specifies CASSPSRLLAYNEQFF.

In its sample, this clone was seen a few times. The CDR3 reads CASSQARGGTGIYEQYF. CDR3 bases: TGCGCCAGCAGCCAAGCTCGGGGAGGGACAGGGATTTACGAGCAGTACTTC. This chain uses TRBV4-1 with TRBJ2-7, with 9 positions matching TRBD1. Germline V lookup: CDR1 MGHRA, CDR2 YSYEKL. The V and J ends lost 1 base and 4 bases, in that order; junction bases with no gene match: 11. This CDR3 contains 17 residues.

The V call is TRBV7-9, the J call TRBJ1-1; 9 nucleotides agree with TRBD1. V trimming: 4 bases; J trimming: 4 bases; junction bases outside the gene matches: 7. The V gene's germline CDR1 is SEHNR and CDR2 FQNEAQ (reference sequence). CDR3 length: 15 amino acids. CDR3 protein: CASSSYRGLSTEAFF. DNA for the CDR3: TGTGCCAGCAGCTCTTACAGGGGGCTAAGCACTGAAGCTTTCTTT.

The chain recombines TRBV27 with TRBJ2-4; the D gene is possibly TRBD2 (6 bases). Germline lookup yields CDR1 MNHEY and CDR2 SMNVEV (reference sequence). The CDR3 runs 15 residues. V was clipped by 5 bases and J by 0 bases, with 11 bases between them. CDR3: CASSPRELAKNIQYF. The CDR3 coding sequence is TGTGCCAGCAGTCCCCGGGAGTTAGCCAAAAACATTCAGTACTTC.

This rearrangement joins TRBV18 to TRBJ2-7; a weak D match, TRBD1 (6 bases). V lost 5 bases to trimming and J lost 3 bases, with 17 bases between them. The CDR3 is 15 residues long. Germline V gives CDR1 KGHSH, CDR2 LQKENI. CDR3 residues: CASSGQQGVVYEQYF. As DNA, the CDR3 is TGTGCCAGCTCAGGCCAACAGGGAGTAGTCTACGAGCAGTACTTC.

As for this clone: A much larger clone lies a single base off, so this may be a read error. V and J are TRBV5-8 and TRBJ1-1; a weak D match, TRBD1 (6 bases). The CDR3 spans 13 residues. Trimming removed 0 bases from V and 4 bases from J, with 7 bases in between. Germline V CDR1 and CDR2: SGHTS, YDEGEE. In DNA form, the CDR3 reads TGTGCCAGCAGCTTGGACAGGGTCACTGAAGCTTTCTTT. Translation gives CASSLDRVTEAFF. Full variable domain (rest looked up from reference TRBV5-8 and TRBJ1-1): EAGVTQSPTHLIKTRGQQATLRCSPISGHTSVYWYQQALGLGLQFLLWYDEGEERNRGNFPPRFSGRQFPNYSSELNVNALELEDSALYLCASSLDRVTEAFFGQGTRLTVV.

The J gene is TRBJ1-5, the V gene TRBV6-1; D not certain. The V and J ends lost 0 bases and 4 bases respectively, with 7 bases between them. CDR1 and CDR2 (germline): MNHNS, SASEGT. CDR3 length: 14 residues. As DNA, the CDR3 is TGTGCCAGCAGTGAAGCGCCGAGGAATCAGCCCCAGCATTTT. As protein: CASSEAPRNQPQHF.

This clone was observed a handful of times. The rearrangement uses TRBV5-1 and TRBJ2-7; 8 positions match TRBD1. Germline lookup yields CDR1 SGHRS and CDR2 YFSETQ. CDR3 length: 16 amino acids. The junction had 9 bases not matched to a gene; V was cut back by 0 bases and J by 4 bases. CDR3 sequence (DNA): TGCGCCAGCAGCTTGGTCGCAGGGGGCGCGATGTACGAGCAGTACTTC. Translating it yields CASSLVAGGAMYEQYF.

The chain links TRBV9 to TRBJ2-7; D possibly corresponds to TRBD2 (7 bases). With 2 bases removed from V and 4 bases from J, the gap between germline ends came to 13 bases. CDR1 SGDLS and CDR2 YYNGEE come from the germline V gene. CDR3 size: 14 residues. CDR3 DNA sequence: TGTGCCAGCAGCGTGGGGGGGGCGTGGTACGAGCAGTACTTC. It is translated as CASSVGGAWYEQYF.

The genes are TRBV7-2 and TRBJ2-1; TRBD2 might be the D (5 bases). The CDR3 contains 14 residues. The V gene lost 3 bases and the J gene lost 9 bases, with 15 bases spanning the gap. Germline V gene data show CDR1 as SGHTA and CDR2 as FQGNSA. CDR3 region: CASSLRETFSEQFF. CDR3 DNA sequence: TGTGCCAGCAGCTTGAGGGAGACTTTTAGTGAGCAGTTCTTC.

The V call is TRBV28, the J call TRBJ2-5; D is perhaps TRBD2 (6 bases). Gene TRBJ2-7 matches the end of the DNA better, so the J call may be wrong. Germline loops: CDR1 MDHEN, CDR2 SYDVKM. This CDR3 contains 12 residues. The CDR3 here is CASSTSPYEQYF. CDR3 nucleotides: TGTGCCAGCAGTACTAGCCCCTACGAGCAGTACTTC.

The chain carries TRBV19 and TRBJ2-6, with D tentatively TRBD1 (5 bases). The CDR3 extends over 16 amino acids. Trimming took off 1 base at V and 2 bases at J, with 9 bases between the two ends. The germline V gene has CDR1 LNHDA and CDR2 SQIVND (reference sequence). The CDR3 DNA follows: TGTGCCAGTAGTATAGGACAGCTAGCTGGGGCCAACGTCCTGACTTTC. Encoded protein: CASSIGQLAGANVLTF.

This clone has only a few counts. V is TRBV4-1 and J is TRBJ1-5; a weak D match, TRBD1 (5 bases). The CDR3 extends over 16 amino acids. V lost 4 bases, J lost 2 bases, and 15 bases lay in between. From germline, CDR1 is MGHRA and CDR2 YSYEKL. As DNA, the CDR3 is TGCGCCAGCAGCCCCGAGGGGACTGGGGGCAATCAGCCCCAGCATTTT. Translating gives CASSPEGTGGNQPQHF.

V gene TRBV25-1 combines with J gene TRBJ2-1, with a possible D match to TRBD2 (5 bases). CDR1 and CDR2 (germline): MGHDK, SYGVNS. The CDR3 runs 15 residues. Trimming removed 2 bases at V and 5 bases at J, with 13 bases between. For the CDR3, the DNA is TGTGCCAGCAGTGAACTAGCTGGTCTAGACAATGAGCAGTTCTTC. Amino acids: CASSELAGLDNEQFF.